The clone carrying this T cell receptor (beta chain) occurred a few times. The antigen is undetermined. V was clipped by 3 bases and J by 5 bases, with 8 bases between them. Germline V gene sequence: CDR1 MNHNY, CDR2 SVGAGI (reference sequence). The length of the CDR3 is 13 residues. Sequencing was performed with immunoSEQ multiplex PCR; in TCRdb, only in-frame clones are kept and a portion is missing. The sample holds 86,000 or so clones, roughly 92% seen once. The data were obtained in a study of OX40 agonist ivuxolimab in advanced cancers. About the study: Dose-escalation subjects each had hepatocellular carcinoma, melanoma, renal cell or head and neck cancer.

Findings and limits, study-wide: The average count of expanded clones was higher among CD8+ T cells than among CD4+.

The sample here was CD4+ or CD8+ T cells sorted from blood, taken in a trial of the OX40 agonist ivuxolimab. This sequence originates from an adult with an advanced solid tumor such as melanoma, head and neck, liver or kidney cancer. The rearrangement links TRBV6-6 to TRBJ1-5; D call uncertain. CDR3 nucleotides: TGTGCCAGCAGTTATGGGATAGATCAGCCCCAGCATTTT. It is translated as CASSYGIDQPQHF.